Listed below are T cell receptor beta chains from one sample, sequenced in a study of prognosis after radiotherapy for stage I lung cancer. MiXCR was run by TCRdb on the multiplex PCR reads, yielding one entry per CDR3 protein. The table lists roughly 16,000 distinct CDR3 sequences, 30% to 40% of them singletons. Here the sequenced sample was PBMCs, taken before or after stereotactic body radiation therapy (not recorded which). These receptors were taken from a donor aged 50 or older with non-small cell lung cancer. Each CDR3 is given with its conserved first and last residue. D genes are given only for firm matches. Clone size is given for some rows only: seen once, a few or many times, or a class if the clone is expanded.

>many|TRBJ1-2|.|TRBV6-1|11
CASSSAWGYTF
TGTGCCAGCAGCTCGGCTTGGGGCTACACCTTC
>many|TRBJ2-1|TRBD2|TRBV7-9|15
CASSRLAGGLNEQFF
TGTGCCAGCAGTCGACTAGCGGGAGGGCTCAATGAGCAGTTCTTC
>many|TRBJ2-5|.|TRBV5-1|11
CASSLEETQYF
TGCGCCAGCAGCTTAGAAGAGACCCAGTACTTC
>few|TRBJ2-7|TRBD1|TRBV5-4|13
CASSKDRVYERYF
TGTGCCAGCAGCAAGGACAGGGTTTACGAGCGGTACTTC
>once|TRBJ2-7|.|TRBV11-2|12
CASSLYRYEQYF
TGCGCCAGCAGCTTATACAGGTACGAGCAGTACTTC
>.|TRBJ2-3|TRBD2|TRBV7-9|16
CASSLSASGRTDTQYF
TGTGCCAGCAGCTTATCGGCTAGCGGGAGGACGGATACGCAGTATTTT
>.|TRBJ2-7|.|TRBV4-1|15
CASIQEGRSTYEQYF
TGCGCCAGCATCCAAGAAGGGCGGTCAACCTACGAGCAGTACTTC
>many|TRBJ1-3|.|TRBV30|13
CAWGILPGNTIYF
TGTGCCTGGGGGATTCTCCCTGGAAACACCATATATTTT
>medium-sized|TRBJ2-2|TRBD1|TRBV5-1|16
CASSLGTGTHTGELFF
TGCGCCAGCAGCTTGGGGACAGGGACTCACACCGGGGAGCTGTTTTTT
>many|TRBJ1-3|.|TRBV15|16
CATSRERSGKGNTIYF
TGTGCCACCAGCAGAGAGAGGTCAGGGAAGGGAAACACCATATATTTT
>many|TRBJ2-5|TRBD2|TRBV6-1|14
CASGGLAGQETQYF
TGTGCCAGCGGGGGACTAGCGGGCCAAGAGACCCAGTACTTC
>medium-sized|TRBJ2-1|TRBD2|TRBV20-1|16
CSAKTAGGQSYNEQFF
TGCAGTGCTAAAACTGCGGGAGGACAATCCTACAATGAGCAGTTCTTC